This TCR beta chain derives from a study of cytomegalovirus exposure and HLA in healthy donors. Study information: A prior study identified 117 million unique TCR beta sequences from about 200 million T cells.

Nominally healthy donors were sampled, though unrecorded immune exposures were likely. The CDR3 runs to 19 residues. Germline values: CDR1 LGHNA, CDR2 YSLEER. V lost 0 bases to trimming and J lost 0 bases, with 15 bases between them. The study's findings and limits: Testing in vitro showed a few CMV-associated chains specific for CMV antigens. Previously analyzed data showed that most TCR beta V segments were productive at a frequency of about 90% or about 30%.

This PCR relied on a set of 60 Vbeta primers and 13 Jbeta primers. Method: immunoSEQ multiplex PCR; TCRdb's copy keeps in-frame clones and lacks some. Of around 170,000 clones listed, 75% to 85% are singletons. To note about this clone: What it recognizes is unknown.

The sample was PBMCs. The sequence was obtained from a young man in good health and CMV-seronegative. J is TRBJ2-6 and V is TRBV4-3; D gene uncertain. The CDR3 DNA follows: TGCGCCAGCAGCCAAGACACGGTAATCAGGCTCTCTGGGGCCAACGTCCTGACTTTC. It yields the protein CASSQDTVIRLSGANVLTF.